This entry is about one TCR beta chain. The source of the sample is a study of identical twins. TCRdb reanalysed the 5' RACE reads using MiXCR and keeps one entry per CDR3 protein. The sample consists of some 320,000 distinct CDR3 sequences, about 12% of them appearing once. This CDR3 contains 16 residues. Per germline, CDR1 LGHDT and CDR2 YNNKEL (reference sequence). Trimming pared 5 bases from V and 0 bases from J, leaving 14 bases between. The same sample was also used in a study of yellow fever vaccine responses in identical twins.

The genes are TRBV3-1 and TRBJ2-1, with D possibly matching TRBD2 (6 bases). The sample was CD8+ T cells sorted from blood. This TCR came from a young woman in good health. The CDR3 sequence is CASSNVAASSYNEQFF. CDR3 DNA sequence: TGTGCCAGCAGCAATGTAGCGGCCAGCTCCTACAATGAGCAGTTCTTC.